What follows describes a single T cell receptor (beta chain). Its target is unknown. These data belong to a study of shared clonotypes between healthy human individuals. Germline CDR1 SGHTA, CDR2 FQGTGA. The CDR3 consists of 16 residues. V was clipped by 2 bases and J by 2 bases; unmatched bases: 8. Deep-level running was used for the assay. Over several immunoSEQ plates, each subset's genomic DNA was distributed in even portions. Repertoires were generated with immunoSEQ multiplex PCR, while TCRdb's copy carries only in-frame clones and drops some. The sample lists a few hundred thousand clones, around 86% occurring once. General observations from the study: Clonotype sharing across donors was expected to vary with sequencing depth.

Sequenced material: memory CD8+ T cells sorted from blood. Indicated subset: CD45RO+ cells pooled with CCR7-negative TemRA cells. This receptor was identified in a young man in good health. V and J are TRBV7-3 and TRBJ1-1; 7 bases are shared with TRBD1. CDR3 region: CASSLGVTGLNTEAFF. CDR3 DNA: TGTGCCAGCAGCTTAGGGGTGACAGGGTTAAACACTGAAGCTTTCTTT.